These 29 T cell receptor beta chains originate from one sample sequenced in a study of cytotoxic CD8 clonotypes in ibrutinib-treated CLL. Sequenced by immunoSEQ multiplex PCR; TCRdb stores in-frame clones only, minus some. The sample lists roughly 220,000 clones; just under 80% were seen once. The sequencing here drew on PBMCs, taken after 12 months of ibrutinib treatment. Receptor source: a human donor with chronic lymphocytic leukemia.

The CDR3 sequence: CASSYDGNEQFF. The CDR3 nucleotides read TGTGCCAGCAGTTACGACGGCAATGAGCAGTTCTTC. This sequence joins TRBV6-5 and TRBJ2-1; D gene uncertain. Looked up from germline, CDR1 is MNHEY and CDR2 is SVGAGI. This CDR3 is 12 amino acids long. Trimming shortened V by 2 bases and J by 6 bases, and 5 bases separated the two germline ends.

This chain links TRBV6-6 with TRBJ2-1; 10 nucleotides align to TRBD2. The CDR3 loop spans 16 amino acids. The V segment lost 6 bases and the J segment 0 bases; nucleotides outside the gene matches: 5. The germline V gene has CDR1 MNHNY and CDR2 SVGAGI (reference sequence). Here the CDR3 DNA reads TGTGCCAGCAGGTCTACTAGCGGGGCCTCCTACAATGAGCAGTTCTTC. It translates to CASRSTSGASYNEQFF.

The chain recombines TRBV6-1 with TRBJ2-1, with 11 bases lining up with TRBD2. CDR1 and CDR2 (germline): MNHNS, SASEGT. V lost 0 bases to trimming and J lost 5 bases; unmatched junction nucleotides: 6. CDR3 length: 17 residues. The DNA for the CDR3 is TGTGCCAGCAGTGAAGCCGCCGGGACTAGCGGCCACAATGAGCAGTTCTTC. Amino acid sequence: CASSEAAGTSGHNEQFF.

The chain uses TRBV11-3 and TRBJ1-1; D remains unclear. The germline V gene has CDR1 SGHNT and CDR2 YENEEA. The CDR3 covers 14 residues. V was clipped by 7 bases and J by 7 bases, with 19 bases between them. CDR3 nucleotide sequence: TGTGCCAGCATCCCTCGCCGGGCTCAAGGTGAAGCTTTCTTT. Protein: CASIPRRAQGEAFF.

V is TRBV29-1 and J is TRBJ2-7; D is unclear. V was trimmed by 7 bases and J by 1 base, leaving 8 bases between them. CDR1 and CDR2 (germline): SQVTM, ANQGSEA. The CDR3 contains 11 residues. The CDR3, as DNA: TGCAGCGCGGCCGGGTCCTACGAGCAGTACTTC. Its translation: CSAAGSYEQYF.

V usage is TRBV18 and J usage is TRBJ1-2; TRBD1 might be the D (5 bases). In germline, CDR1 is KGHSH, CDR2 LQKENI. This CDR3 spans 12 amino acids. V lost 5 bases, J lost 8 bases, and 12 bases lay in between. Written as DNA, the CDR3 is TGTGCCAGCTCAGGGCAGGGTAACGGCTACACCTTC. This encodes CASSGQGNGYTF.

The chain links TRBV5-6 to TRBJ2-2, with D unresolved. Germline V gene data show CDR1 as SGHDT and CDR2 as YYEEEE. V was pared by 0 bases and J by 9 bases, with 9 bases between. The CDR3 has 13 residues. CDR3 nucleotide sequence: TGTGCCAGCAGCTTGGGGGTTTCAAGGGAGCTGTTTTTT. Protein sequence: CASSLGVSRELFF.

The chain is built from TRBV7-2 and TRBJ2-2, with D uncertain. CDR3 length: 13 residues. Trimming shortened V by 0 bases and J by 6 bases, and 5 bases separated the two germline ends. Germline lookup yields CDR1 SGHTA and CDR2 FQGNSA. CDR3 nucleotide sequence: TGTGCCAGCAGCTTAGCTATGGCCGGGGAGCTGTTTTTT. Its protein is CASSLAMAGELFF.

This clone was seen more than once but under ten times. The chain links TRBV4-1 to TRBJ2-3; D is unresolved. CDR1 and CDR2 (germline): MGHRA, YSYEKL. Trimming left V 1 base short and J 6 bases short, with 5 bases between. This CDR3 has 12 amino acids. The CDR3 loop reads CASSQGRDTQYF. CDR3 DNA: TGCGCCAGCAGCCAAGGCAGGGATACGCAGTATTTT.

As DNA, the CDR3 is TGTGCCAGCAGTGGGCAGGGGGACGAGCAGTACTTC. This codes for CASSGQGDEQYF. The chain recombines TRBV6-1 with TRBJ2-7; 7 bases are a match to TRBD1. V dropped 4 bases and J dropped 5; count of bases not matched to a gene: 2. CDR3 size: 12 residues. From germline, CDR1 is MNHNS and CDR2 SASEGT.

This chain uses TRBV11-2 with TRBJ1-4; D not certain. This CDR3 spans 14 amino acids. V was pared by 5 bases and J by 8 bases, with 15 bases between. Germline V lookup: CDR1 SGHAT, CDR2 FQNNGV. CDR3 nucleotide sequence: TGTGCCAGCAGCGGCCGGACCTTACGGGAAAAACTGTTTTTT. Protein product: CASSGRTLREKLFF.

The chain combines TRBV11-2 with TRBJ1-1; perhaps TRBD1 as D (5 bases). The CDR3 has 15 amino acids. Trimming pared 6 bases from V and 1 base from J, leaving 15 bases between. From germline, CDR1 is SGHAT and CDR2 FQNNGV. CDR3 DNA: TGTGCCAGCAGGGTATGGGGCAGAGAGAACACTGAAGCTTTCTTT. This translates into CASRVWGRENTEAFF. Together with reference TRBV11-2 and TRBJ1-1, the CDR3 gives the full variable domain: EAGVAQSPRYKIIEKRQSVAFWCNPISGHATLYWYQQILGQGPKLLIQFQNNGVVDDSQLPKDRFSAERLKGVDSTLKIQPAKLEDSAVYLCASRVWGRENTEAFFGQGTRLTVV.

This clone has only one observation. The chain combines TRBV7-6 with TRBJ2-7; 7 bases agree with TRBD1. Trimming at V came to 6 bases and at J to 2 bases, leaving 10 bases not matched to a gene. The CDR3 sequence is 15 residues long. Per germline, CDR1 SGHVS and CDR2 FNYEAQ. CDR3 region: CASSPGQAGPYEQYF. In DNA form, the CDR3 reads TGTGCCAGCAGTCCAGGACAGGCAGGTCCCTACGAGCAGTACTTC.

The J gene is TRBJ1-4, the V gene TRBV4-1; D ambiguous. V shed 1 base and J shed 2 bases, with 11 bases lying between them. Germline-derived CDR1 and CDR2 are MGHRA and YSYEKL. This CDR3 has 16 amino acids. The DNA for the CDR3 is TGCGCCAGCAGCCAAGTCGATCGGCGCACTAATGAAAAACTGTTTTTT. This gives the protein CASSQVDRRTNEKLFF.

The rearrangement joins TRBV7-2 to TRBJ2-3, with D possibly being TRBD1 or TRBD2 (5 bases each). Germline assignment: CDR1 SGHTA and CDR2 FQGNSA. The ends were cut back, 0 bases at V and 2 bases at J, with 9 bases in the middle. This CDR3 region has 15 residues. The CDR3 sequence: CASSLAGPATDTQYF. The DNA for the CDR3 is TGTGCCAGCAGCTTAGCGGGACCCGCCACAGATACGCAGTATTTT.

CDR3 sequence: CASSWTGGAVGTEAFF. The CDR3 bases are TGTGCCAGCAGCTGGACAGGGGGCGCGGTCGGCACTGAAGCTTTCTTT. The genes are TRBV5-5 and TRBJ1-1, with 11 nucleotides matching TRBD1. CDR1 and CDR2 (germline): SGHKS, YYEKEE (reference sequence). The CDR3 extends over 16 amino acids. V shed 3 bases, J shed 4 bases, and the junction held 8 bases outside the gene matches.

This clone was found many times. The rearrangement links TRBV10-2 to TRBJ1-6; D possibly corresponds to TRBD1 (5 bases). CDR3 length equals 14 residues. Germline V gives CDR1 WSHSY, CDR2 SAAADI. Between the trimmed V and J ends, which lost 1 base and 7 bases, there was a span of 8 bases. This CDR3 reads CASSELGPNSPLHF. CDR3 sequence (DNA): TGCGCCAGCAGTGAGTTGGGGCCCAATTCACCCCTCCACTTT.

CDR3 residues: CASSLSGGGGYEQYF. The CDR3, as DNA: TGCGCCAGCAGCCTCTCTGGAGGGGGGGGCTACGAGCAGTACTTC. This sequence joins TRBV4-1 and TRBJ2-7, with D perhaps TRBD2 (7 bases). This CDR3 contains 15 residues. The V end lost 4 bases, the J end lost 3 bases, and 16 bases lay between the germline ends. Germline V CDR1 and CDR2: MGHRA, YSYEKL.

This clone was recorded a few times. CDR3 protein: CASSRVQETQYF. The CDR3 coding sequence is TGTGCCAGCAGCCGGGTGCAAGAGACCCAGTACTTC. V is TRBV28 and J is TRBJ2-5; D is unresolved. CDR3 length equals 12 residues. Trimming cost V 6 bases and J 2 bases, with 7 bases left between them. Germline assignment: CDR1 MDHEN and CDR2 SYDVKM.

The CDR3 bases are TGTGCCAGCAGCTACACAGGGTACGGCACCATATATTTT. Translation: CASSYTGYGTIYF. The chain carries TRBV9 and TRBJ1-3, with D perhaps TRBD1 (6 bases). With 4 bases removed from V and 9 bases from J, the gap between germline ends came to 14 bases. CDR1 is SGDLS, CDR2 YYNGEE, per germline. The CDR3 totals 13 residues.

The chain is built from TRBV11-2 and TRBJ2-5; D possibly corresponds to TRBD1 (5 bases). This CDR3 spans 15 amino acids. Germline loops: CDR1 SGHAT, CDR2 FQNNGV. Trimming left V 6 bases short and J 1 base short, with 15 bases between. This CDR3 is CASRANADSQETQYF. The DNA of the CDR3 is TGTGCCAGCAGAGCAAATGCCGACAGCCAAGAGACCCAGTACTTC.

This chain connects TRBV6-5 to TRBJ1-2, with a weak D call TRBD1 (5 bases). Per the germline V gene, CDR1 is MNHEY and CDR2 is SVGAGI. V lost 6 bases and J 0 bases, leaving 14 bases between the germline ends. The CDR3 has 15 residues. The CDR3, as DNA: TGTGCCAGCAGCCCGGGACCGTCTCCTAACTATGGCTACACCTTC. This gives the protein CASSPGPSPNYGYTF.

The chain has TRBV30 and TRBJ2-7; 7 bases match TRBD2. This CDR3 region has 12 residues. CDR1 and CDR2 (germline): GTSNPN, SVGIG (reference sequence). V lost 4 bases, J lost 2 bases, and 2 bases stayed unmatched. This CDR3 is CAWTSGTYEQYF. The CDR3 DNA reads as TGTGCCTGGACTAGCGGCACCTACGAGCAGTACTTC.

J is TRBJ2-7 and V is TRBV9, with TRBD2 matching 14 bases. The CDR3 is 15 residues long. V lost 4 bases to trimming and J lost 5 bases; unmatched junction nucleotides: 5. CDR1 and CDR2 (germline): SGDLS, YYNGEE. The CDR3 DNA follows: TGTGCCAGCAGCCCCCGACTAGCGGGAGGGAACGAGCAGTACTTC. Its translation: CASSPRLAGGNEQYF.

This rearrangement joins TRBV18 to TRBJ2-5, with a weak D call TRBD2 (5 bases). The V gene lost 0 bases and the J gene lost 2 bases, with 10 bases spanning the gap. The CDR3 consists of 15 residues. Germline CDR1 is KGHSH and CDR2 is LQKENI. This CDR3 is CASSPPSSSQETQYF. In nucleotides, the CDR3 is TGTGCCAGCTCACCACCGTCTAGCTCACAAGAGACCCAGTACTTC.

This chain connects TRBV14 to TRBJ2-5, with unresolved D. Germline loops: CDR1 SGHDN, CDR2 FVKESK. This CDR3 contains 14 residues. V lost 4 bases and J lost 7, with 16 bases in between. The CDR3 is CASSPSEASWTQYF. CDR3 coding DNA: TGTGCCAGCAGCCCGTCCGAGGCTTCATGGACCCAGTACTTC.

The sample holds a few counts of this clone. This rearrangement joins TRBV2 to TRBJ2-7; D is ambiguous. The V gene's germline CDR1 is SNHLY and CDR2 FYNNEI. V gave up 5 bases and J gave up 4 bases, with 6 bases separating them. The CDR3 spans 11 residues. CDR3 coding DNA: TGTGCCAGCAGTTACACATACGAGCAGTACTTC. Translating it yields CASSYTYEQYF.

V is TRBV29-1 and J is TRBJ2-7; D uncertain. The CDR3 length is 14 residues. Trimming shortened V by 6 bases and J by 6 bases, and 21 bases separated the two germline ends. From germline, CDR1 is SQVTM and CDR2 ANQGSEA. The CDR3 loop is CSVALGQPSLEQYF. CDR3 DNA: TGCAGCGTAGCTTTGGGTCAACCCTCTCTCGAGCAGTACTTC.

The CDR3 DNA reads as TGTGCCAGCAGTTTGTACTCTCCGGGGACTAGCGGGGTCAATGAGCAGTTCTTC. It translates to CASSLYSPGTSGVNEQFF. This chain connects TRBV27 to TRBJ2-1, with 13 bases identical to TRBD2. Germline V gene sequence: CDR1 MNHEY, CDR2 SMNVEV (reference sequence). The CDR3 spans 18 residues. Germline trimming cut 3 bases from V and 6 bases from J; bases unmatched to any gene: 11.